Listed here is a single T cell receptor beta chain. The data were taken from a study of blood T cell repertoires in COVID-19. CDR3 length: 16 amino acids. Between the trimmed V and J ends, which lost 0 bases and 2 bases, there was a span of 14 bases. Germline CDR1 and CDR2: LNHNV and YYDKDF (reference sequence). In the study's own analysis: For nucleated cells, counts were estimated from reference gene primer amplification. Produced via immunoSEQ multiplex PCR; TCRdb's table is partial and in-frame only. The V and J calls and the clone size are those of that table, but D and trimming were determined from the DNA. The profile shows 60,000 or so clones, roughly 68% of them singletons.

This sequence joins TRBV15 and TRBJ2-7; D gene uncertain. Sequenced material: peripheral blood. The receptor was derived from a woman older than 75 with acute or convalescent COVID-19. CDR3 amino acids: CATSRDYTDLTYEQYF. CDR3 DNA sequence: TGTGCCACCAGCAGAGATTATACAGACCTCACCTACGAGCAGTACTTC.